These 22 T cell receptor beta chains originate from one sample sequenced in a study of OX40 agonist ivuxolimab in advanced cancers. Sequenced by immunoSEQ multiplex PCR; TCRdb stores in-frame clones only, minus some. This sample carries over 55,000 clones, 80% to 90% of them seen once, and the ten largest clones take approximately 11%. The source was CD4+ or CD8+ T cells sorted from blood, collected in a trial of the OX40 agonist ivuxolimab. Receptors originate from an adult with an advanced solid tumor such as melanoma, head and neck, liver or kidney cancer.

The CDR3 DNA reads TGTGCCAGCAGTTCCCCCCAGCGGGGCCCCTACGAGCAGTACTTC. Its translation is CASSSPQRGPYEQYF. The chain carries TRBV6-5 and TRBJ2-7; 7 nucleotides match TRBD2. The CDR3 totals 15 residues. Unmatched junction bases numbered 8, after V lost 4 bases and J lost 2 bases. CDR1 is MNHEY, CDR2 SVGAGI, per germline.

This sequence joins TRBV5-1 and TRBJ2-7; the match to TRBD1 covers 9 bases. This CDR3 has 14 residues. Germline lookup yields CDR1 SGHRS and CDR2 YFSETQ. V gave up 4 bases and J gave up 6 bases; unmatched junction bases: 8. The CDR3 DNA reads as TGCGCCAGCAGCACAACGACAGGGGGGGGCGAGCAGTACTTC. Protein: CASSTTTGGGEQYF.

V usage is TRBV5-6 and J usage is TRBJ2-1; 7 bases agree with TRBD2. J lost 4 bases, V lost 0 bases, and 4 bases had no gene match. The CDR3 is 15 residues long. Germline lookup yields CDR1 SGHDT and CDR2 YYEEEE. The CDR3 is CASSLEASGYNEQFF. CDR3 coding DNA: TGTGCCAGCAGCTTGGAGGCTAGCGGATACAATGAGCAGTTCTTC.

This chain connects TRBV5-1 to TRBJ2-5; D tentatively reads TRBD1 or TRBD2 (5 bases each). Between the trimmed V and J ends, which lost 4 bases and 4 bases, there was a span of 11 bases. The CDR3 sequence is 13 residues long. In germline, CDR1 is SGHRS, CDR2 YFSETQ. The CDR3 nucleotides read TGCGCCAGCAGCCTCGGGACGGGAGAGACCCAGTACTTC. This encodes CASSLGTGETQYF.

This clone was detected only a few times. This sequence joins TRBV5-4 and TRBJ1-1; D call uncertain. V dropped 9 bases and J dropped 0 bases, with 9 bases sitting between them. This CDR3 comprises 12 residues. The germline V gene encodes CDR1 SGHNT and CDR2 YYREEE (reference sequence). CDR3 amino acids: CAIRSMNTEAFF. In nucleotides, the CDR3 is TGTGCCATCAGAAGCATGAACACTGAAGCTTTCTTT. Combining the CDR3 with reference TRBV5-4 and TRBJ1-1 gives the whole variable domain ETGVTQSPTHLIKTRGQQVTLRCSSQSGHNTVSWYQQALGQGPQFIFQYYREEENGRGNFPPRFSGLQFPNYSSELNVNALELDDSALYLCAIRSMNTEAFFGQGTRLTVV.

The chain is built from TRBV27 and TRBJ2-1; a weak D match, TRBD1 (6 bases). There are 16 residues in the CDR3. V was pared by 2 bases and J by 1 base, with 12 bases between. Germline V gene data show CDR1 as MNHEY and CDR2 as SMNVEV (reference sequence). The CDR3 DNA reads TGTGCCAGCAGTTTAACAGGGTCGGGGTCCTACAATGAGCAGTTCTTC. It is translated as CASSLTGSGSYNEQFF.

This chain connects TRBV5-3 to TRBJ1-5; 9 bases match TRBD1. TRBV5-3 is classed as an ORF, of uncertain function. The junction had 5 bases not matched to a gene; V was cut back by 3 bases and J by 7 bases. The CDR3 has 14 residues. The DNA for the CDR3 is TGTGCCAGAAGCTCTGGACAGGGGAGGCAGCCCCAGCATTTT. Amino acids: CARSSGQGRQPQHF.

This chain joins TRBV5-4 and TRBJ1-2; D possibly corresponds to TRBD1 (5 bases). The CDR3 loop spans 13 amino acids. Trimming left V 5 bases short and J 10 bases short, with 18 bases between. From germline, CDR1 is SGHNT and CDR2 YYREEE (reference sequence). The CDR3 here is CASSGGWGKPYTF. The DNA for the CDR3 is TGTGCCAGCAGTGGGGGTTGGGGCAAACCCTACACCTTC.

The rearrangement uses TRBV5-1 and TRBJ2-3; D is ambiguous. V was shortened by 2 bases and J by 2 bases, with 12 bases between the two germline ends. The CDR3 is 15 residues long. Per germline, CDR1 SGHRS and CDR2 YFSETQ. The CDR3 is CASSLQQPHTDTQYF. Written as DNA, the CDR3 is TGCGCCAGCAGCTTACAACAGCCCCACACAGATACGCAGTATTTT.

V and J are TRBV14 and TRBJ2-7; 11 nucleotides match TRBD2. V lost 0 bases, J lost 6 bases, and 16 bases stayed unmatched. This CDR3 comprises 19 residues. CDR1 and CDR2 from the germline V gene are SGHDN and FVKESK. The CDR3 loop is CASSQDRRRLAGGMGEQYF. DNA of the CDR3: TGTGCCAGCAGCCAAGATCGGAGGCGGCTAGCGGGGGGAATGGGCGAGCAGTACTTC.

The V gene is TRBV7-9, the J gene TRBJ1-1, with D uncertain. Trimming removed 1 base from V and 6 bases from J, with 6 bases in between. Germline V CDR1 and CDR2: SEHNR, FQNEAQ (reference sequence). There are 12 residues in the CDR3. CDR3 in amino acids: CASSLGGPEAFF. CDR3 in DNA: TGTGCCAGCAGCTTAGGTGGCCCTGAAGCTTTCTTT.

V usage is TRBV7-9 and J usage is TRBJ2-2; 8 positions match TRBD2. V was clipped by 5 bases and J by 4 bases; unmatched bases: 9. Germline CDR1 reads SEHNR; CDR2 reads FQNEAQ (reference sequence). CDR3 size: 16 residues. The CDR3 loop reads CASSQRGKVGTGELFF. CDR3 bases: TGTGCCAGCAGCCAGCGGGGGAAAGTGGGCACCGGGGAGCTGTTTTTT. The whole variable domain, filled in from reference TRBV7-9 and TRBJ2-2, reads DTGVSQNPRHKITKRGQNVTFRCDPISEHNRLYWYRQTLGQGPEFLTYFQNEAQLEKSRLLSDRFSAERPKGSFSTLEIQRTEQGDSAMYLCASSQRGKVGTGELFFGEGSRLTVL.

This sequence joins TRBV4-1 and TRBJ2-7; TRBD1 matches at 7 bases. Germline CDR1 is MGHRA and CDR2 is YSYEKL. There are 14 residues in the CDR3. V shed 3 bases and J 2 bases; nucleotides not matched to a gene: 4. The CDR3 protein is CASSHRQGPYEQYF. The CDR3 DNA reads TGCGCCAGCAGCCATCGACAGGGCCCCTACGAGCAGTACTTC.

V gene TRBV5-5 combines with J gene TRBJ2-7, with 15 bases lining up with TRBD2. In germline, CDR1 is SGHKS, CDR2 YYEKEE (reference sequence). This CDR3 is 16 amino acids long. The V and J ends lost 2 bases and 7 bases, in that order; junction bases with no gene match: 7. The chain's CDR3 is CASSFMGLAGGEEQYF. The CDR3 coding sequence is TGTGCCAGCAGCTTTATGGGACTAGCGGGAGGAGAAGAGCAGTACTTC.

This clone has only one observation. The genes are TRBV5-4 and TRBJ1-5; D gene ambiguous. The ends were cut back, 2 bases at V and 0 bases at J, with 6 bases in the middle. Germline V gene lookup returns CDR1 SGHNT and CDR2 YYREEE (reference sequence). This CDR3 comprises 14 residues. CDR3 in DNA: TGTGCCAGCAGCTTCGGGAATAGCAATCAGCCCCAGCATTTT. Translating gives CASSFGNSNQPQHF.

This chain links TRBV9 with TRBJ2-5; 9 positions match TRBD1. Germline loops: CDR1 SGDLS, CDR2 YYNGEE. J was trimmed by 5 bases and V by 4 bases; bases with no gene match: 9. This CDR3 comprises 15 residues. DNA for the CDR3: TGTGCCAGCAGCACCTTTCACAGGGGGCGGGAGACCCAGTACTTC. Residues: CASSTFHRGRETQYF.

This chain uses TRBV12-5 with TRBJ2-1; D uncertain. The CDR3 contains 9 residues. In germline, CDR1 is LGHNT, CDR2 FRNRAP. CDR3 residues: CAKGVEQFF. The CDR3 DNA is TGTGCGAAGGGCGTAGAGCAGTTCTTC.

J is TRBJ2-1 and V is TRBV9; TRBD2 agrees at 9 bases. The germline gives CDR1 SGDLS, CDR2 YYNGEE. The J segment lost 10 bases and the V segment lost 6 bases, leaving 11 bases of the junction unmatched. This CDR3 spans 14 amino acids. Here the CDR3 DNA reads TGTGCCAGCACGGACAGGTCTAGCGGGAACGAGCAGTTCTTC. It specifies CASTDRSSGNEQFF.

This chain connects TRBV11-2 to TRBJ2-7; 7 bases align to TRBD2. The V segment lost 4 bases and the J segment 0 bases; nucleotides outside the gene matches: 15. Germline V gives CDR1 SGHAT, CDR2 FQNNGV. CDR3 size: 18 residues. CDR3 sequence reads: CASSWAGVTVGSSYEQYF. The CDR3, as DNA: TGTGCCAGCAGCTGGGCGGGAGTAACGGTAGGAAGCTCCTACGAGCAGTACTTC.

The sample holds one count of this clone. Here the CDR3 DNA reads TGCGCCAGCAGCCAGACTCCTCTCTCTGGAAACACCATATATTTT. It translates to CASSQTPLSGNTIYF. The rearrangement joins TRBV5-1 to TRBJ1-3; D not resolved. The CDR3 runs to 15 residues. V gave up 4 bases and J gave up 0 bases, with 11 bases separating them. The germline V gene has CDR1 SGHRS and CDR2 YFSETQ.

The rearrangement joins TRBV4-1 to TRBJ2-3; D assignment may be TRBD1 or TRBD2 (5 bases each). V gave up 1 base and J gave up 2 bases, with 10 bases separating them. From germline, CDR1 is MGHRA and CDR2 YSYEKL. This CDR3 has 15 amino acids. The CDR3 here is CASSQAGLITDTQYF. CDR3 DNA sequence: TGCGCCAGCAGCCAAGCGGGGCTGATCACAGATACGCAGTATTTT.

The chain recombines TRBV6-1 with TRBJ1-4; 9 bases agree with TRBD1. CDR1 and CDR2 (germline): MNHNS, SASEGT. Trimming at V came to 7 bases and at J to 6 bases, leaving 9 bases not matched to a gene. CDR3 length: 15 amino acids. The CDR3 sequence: CASNRVGQGDEKLFF. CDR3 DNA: TGTGCCAGCAACCGAGTGGGACAGGGCGATGAAAAACTGTTTTTT.